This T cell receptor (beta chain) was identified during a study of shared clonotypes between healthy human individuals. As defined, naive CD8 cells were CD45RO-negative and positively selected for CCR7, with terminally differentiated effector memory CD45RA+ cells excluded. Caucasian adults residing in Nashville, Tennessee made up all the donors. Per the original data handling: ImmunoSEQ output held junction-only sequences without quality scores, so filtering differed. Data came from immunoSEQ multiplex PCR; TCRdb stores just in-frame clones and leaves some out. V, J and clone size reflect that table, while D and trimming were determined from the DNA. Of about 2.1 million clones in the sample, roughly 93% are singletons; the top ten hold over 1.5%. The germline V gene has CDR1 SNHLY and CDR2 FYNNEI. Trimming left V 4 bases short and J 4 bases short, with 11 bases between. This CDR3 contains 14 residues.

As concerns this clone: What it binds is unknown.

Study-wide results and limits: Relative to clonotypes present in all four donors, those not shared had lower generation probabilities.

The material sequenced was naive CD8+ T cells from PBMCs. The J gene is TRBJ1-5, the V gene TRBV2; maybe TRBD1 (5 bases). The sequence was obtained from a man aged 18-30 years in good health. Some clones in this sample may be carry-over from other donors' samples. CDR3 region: CASSVGGGNQPQHF. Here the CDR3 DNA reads TGTGCCAGCAGTGTGGGGGGAGGTAATCAGCCCCAGCATTTT.